A selection of T cell receptor beta chains follows, all from one sample in a study of tumor and adjacent non-tumor tissue in lung cancer. Using its own MiXCR run on the multiplex PCR reads, TCRdb lists one record per CDR3 protein. The sample shows over 130,000 distinct CDR3 sequences, 66% of them seen only once. The material sequenced was lung tumor tissue. These receptors were collected from a man aged 60-69 years with small cell lung cancer. The conserved cysteine and the conserved F or W are not part of the CDR3 here. The D gene is left open where the match is weak. Clone size is given for some rows only: seen once, a few or many times, or a class if the clone is expanded.

>TRBD2|.|TRBV6-6|TRBJ2-5
ASQLAGGETQY
>TRBD2|.|TRBV28|TRBJ2-3
ANSVGAGGPSTQY
>.|.|TRBV5-6|TRBJ2-1
AISPPLGAFSSYNEQF
>.|few|TRBV5-1|TRBJ1-1
ASSPLGRVPTEAF
>.|many|TRBV6-5|TRBJ2-1
ASSYSLGYNEQF
>.|few|TRBV6-1|TRBJ1-4
ATCPRSFNEKLF
>.|few|TRBV4-2|TRBJ2-1
ASSQDDRDYNEQF
>.|many|TRBV28|TRBJ2-3
ASHPYDGRRDTQY
>TRBD2|.|TRBV20-1|TRBJ2-7
NARGELACYEQY
>.|.|TRBV5-5|TRBJ2-1
ASSSPPHYNEQF
>.|few|TRBV9|TRBJ1-5
ASNVAGDQPQH
>TRBD1|.|TRBV29-1|TRBJ1-1
SVEPGQGNTEAL
>.|.|TRBV20-1|TRBJ1-1
SVARERTNTEAF
>.|.|TRBV5-6|TRBJ1-2
ASSHYPYGYT
>.|.|TRBV29-1|TRBJ1-4
SARGIGEKLF
>.|few|TRBV11-2|TRBJ2-1
ASSRDNYNEQF
>.|few|TRBV20-1|TRBJ2-3
SADSPSTDTQY
>.|.|TRBV11-3|TRBJ2-1
TNSLDRRLHYNEQF
>TRBD1|.|TRBV11-3|TRBJ2-4
AISFEGARGKNIQY
>TRBD2|many|TRBV20-1|TRBJ2-1
SAVGTSGSDEQF
>.|.|TRBV11-3|TRBJ2-3
ASSSNSNTQY
>TRBD2|many|TRBV29-1|TRBJ2-1
SVELAGVVSNEQF
>.|.|TRBV12-3/TRBV12-4|TRBJ2-2
ASTFRNTGEMF
>.|.|TRBV6-1|TRBJ2-3
TCSVEDTQY
>.|.|TRBV28|TRBJ1-1
ASSSGREAF
>.|.|TRBV6-1|TRBJ1-5
ASSPGGAVNQPQH
>TRBD2|many|TRBV6-5|TRBJ2-1
ASSLAAGGRSEQF
>.|once|TRBV6-5|TRBJ1-1
ASSYHGDDTEAF
>TRBD2|.|TRBV29-1|TRBJ2-1
SAASGGLF
>.|once|TRBV11-2|TRBJ2-1
ACSLAAGASYNEQF
>.|few|TRBV11-2|TRBJ2-2
ASSLHTPGRGELF
>.|.|TRBV20-1|TRBJ1-6
SAVERGGSPLH
>.|few|TRBV6-2/TRBV6-3|TRBJ2-4
ASSDSGNIQY
>TRBD1|many|TRBV20-1|TRBJ1-2
SARDRVLGFGYT
>TRBD1|many|TRBV5-5|TRBJ1-5
ASSLEGGRQPQH
>.|.|TRBV29-1|TRBJ1-1
SVDIIGGTEAF
>TRBD2|few|TRBV27|TRBJ2-1
ASSHSGSYNEQF
>.|.|TRBV6-5|TRBJ1-6
ASGYSGAWNSPLH
>.|many|TRBV20-1|TRBJ2-7
SALRTEGTYEQY
>.|.|TRBV12-3/TRBV12-4|TRBJ2-1
ANSPGNSESSYNEQF
>TRBD2|.|TRBV30|TRBJ2-1
AWKLAGGPYNEQF
>.|once|TRBV20-1|TRBJ2-1
SVTLVSQRHNEQF
>.|.|TRBV11-3|TRBJ2-7
ASSLGAMEQY
>.|.|TRBV12-3/TRBV12-4|TRBJ1-4
ASSHFEQISENLF
>TRBD2|.|TRBV5-4|TRBJ2-1
ASGHSGISSHNEHF
>.|.|TRBV12-3/TRBV12-4|TRBJ2-5
ASSLRWDQETHY
>.|.|TRBV5-1|TRBJ2-7
TSSLAIGKSYEQY
>TRBD1|.|TRBV2|TRBJ1-2
AISSAQGVAGYT
>.|.|TRBV20-1|TRBJ2-2
SARFGANTGEPF
>.|few|TRBV6-5|TRBJ1-3
ASRYTSRGTGNTIY
>.|once|TRBV11-3|TRBJ2-1
ASSLSGRTSYNEQF
>TRBD2|.|TRBV28|TRBJ2-5
ASSLAGVKETQY